The 20 T cell receptor beta chains given below trace back to one sample, sequenced in a study of blood T cells in healthy people across ages. A sample-barcoded 5' primer and a J-beta primer mix were used in a second PCR of roughly 7 to 11 cycles. Via MiXCR, TCRdb re-called the 5' RACE reads, giving one row per CDR3 protein. This repertoire shows about 900,000 distinct CDR3 sequences, roughly 52% found once; its top ten account for around 15%. The sequencing sample was made of blood. The receptors shown here come from a man aged 30 to 45 in good health.

This rearrangement joins TRBV5-1 to TRBJ1-4; 9 bases are a match to TRBD1. The CDR3 is 15 residues long. CDR1 is SGHRS, CDR2 YFSETQ, per germline. The ends lost 5 bases at V and 8 bases at J; junction bases unmatched: 10. The CDR3 sequence is CASRYTTGGEEKLFF. CDR3 in DNA: TGCGCCAGCAGATACACGACAGGGGGTGAGGAAAAACTGTTTTTT.

The table lists this clonotype with a count of one. V is TRBV5-1 and J is TRBJ2-2; 8 bases match TRBD1. The CDR3 is 15 amino acids. Germline CDR1 SGHRS, CDR2 YFSETQ. Losses at the gene ends were 4 bases for V and 3 bases for J; bases not matched to a gene: 5. CDR3: CASSLQGGYTGELFF. The CDR3 DNA reads TGCGCCAGCAGCCTACAGGGGGGATACACCGGGGAGCTGTTTTTT.

The chain carries TRBV9 and TRBJ1-6, with 7 bases lining up with TRBD1. CDR3 length equals 14 residues. Germline trimming cut 1 base from V and 5 bases from J; bases unmatched to any gene: 0. CDR1 is SGDLS and CDR2 is YYNGEE in the germline V gene. This CDR3 is CASSVQGDNSPLHF. CDR3 sequence (DNA): TGTGCCAGCAGCGTACAGGGGGATAATTCACCCCTCCACTTT. Looking up the rest from reference TRBV9 and TRBJ1-6 gives the full variable domain: DSGVTQTPKHLITATGQRVTLRCSPRSGDLSVYWYQQSLDQGLQFLIQYYNGEERAKGNILERFSAQQFPDLHSELNLSSLELGDSALYFCASSVQGDNSPLHFGNGTRLTVT.

The CDR3 sequence is CSARDESVRVEDEQYF. The CDR3 DNA sequence: TGCAGTGCTAGAGATGAATCGGTCAGGGTAGAAGACGAGCAGTACTTC. The chain has TRBV20-1 and TRBJ2-7; D possibly corresponds to TRBD1 (5 bases). Trimming took 0 bases from V and 5 from J, leaving 20 bases between them. Germline assignment: CDR1 DFQATT and CDR2 SNEGSKA (reference sequence). The CDR3 contains 16 residues.

Of note for this clonotype: Compared with germline, one end of the junction differs, possibly owing to a read error. V usage is TRBV10-3 and J usage is TRBJ2-5, with 10 bases matching TRBD1. Looked up from germline, CDR1 is ENHRY and CDR2 is SYGVKD. The CDR3 spans 14 residues. The CDR3 sequence: CAIRGTGDQGTQYF. Here the CDR3 DNA reads TGTGCCATCAGGGGGACAGGGGACCAAGGGACCCAGTACTTC.

The chain joins TRBV20-1 to TRBJ2-7; the match to TRBD1 covers 7 bases. CDR1 is DFQATT and CDR2 is SNEGSKA in the germline V gene (reference sequence). This CDR3 spans 15 amino acids. V gave up 0 bases and J gave up 0 bases; unmatched junction bases: 5. This CDR3 is CSARDEGASSYEQYF. The CDR3 DNA follows: TGCAGTGCTAGAGATGAGGGGGCGAGCTCCTACGAGCAGTACTTC.

The chain combines TRBV6-6 with TRBJ1-4; 7 bases agree with TRBD1. With V trimmed by 6 bases and J by 5 bases, 6 bases remained unmatched. The CDR3 sequence is 14 residues long. Germline lookup yields CDR1 MNHNY and CDR2 SVGAGI (reference sequence). CDR3 nucleotide sequence: TGTGCCAGCAGGGGACAGAGCTTGAATGAAAAACTGTTTTTT. Protein sequence: CASRGQSLNEKLFF.

This clonotype was found a few times. The rearrangement joins TRBV13 to TRBJ2-1; D remains unclear. CDR3 size: 14 residues. V was shortened by 7 bases and J by 3 bases, with 13 bases between the two germline ends. Per the germline V gene, CDR1 is PRHDT and CDR2 is FYEKMQ (reference sequence). CDR3 coding DNA: TGTGCCAGCAACTTGTTCCACCGCTACAATGAGCAGTTCTTC. This codes for CASNLFHRYNEQFF. Full variable domain (outside the CDR3, taken from reference TRBV13 and TRBJ2-1): AAGVIQSPRHLIKEKRETATLKCYPIPRHDTVYWYQQGPGQDPQFLISFYEKMQSDKGSIPDRFSAQQFSDYHSELNMSSLELGDSALYFCASNLFHRYNEQFFGPGTRLTVL.

This clonotype was found many times. The V call is TRBV20-1, the J call TRBJ1-6, with 9 bases matching TRBD1. After removal of 0 bases from V and 3 bases from J, the junction contained 6 bases not matched to a gene. CDR3 size: 17 residues. The germline gives CDR1 DFQATT, CDR2 SNEGSKA (reference sequence). Written as DNA, the CDR3 is TGCAGTGCTAGAGATGGGGACAGGGTCGGCTATAATTCACCCCTCCACTTT. It yields the protein CSARDGDRVGYNSPLHF.

This clonotype was seen only once. A much larger clone is a single base away; this may be a read error. This chain joins TRBV2 and TRBJ2-1; possible D gene TRBD1, 6 bases. Trimming cost V 7 bases and J 13 bases, with 17 bases left between them. This CDR3 comprises 12 residues. Germline V gene data show CDR1 as SNHLY and CDR2 as FYNNEI. The chain's CDR3 is CASTRDTETQFF. CDR3 nucleotides: TGTGCCAGCACCCGGGACACAGAGACCCAGTTCTTC.

This clonotype has ten or more counts. The chain has TRBV3-1 and TRBJ2-5; TRBD1 matches at 7 bases. The CDR3 is 13 amino acids. After removal of 1 base from V and 4 bases from J, the junction contained 0 bases not matched to a gene. Germline loops: CDR1 LGHDT, CDR2 YNNKEL (reference sequence). CDR3 amino acids: CASSQGDRETQYF. DNA of the CDR3: TGTGCCAGCAGCCAAGGGGACAGAGAGACCCAGTACTTC.

As to this clonotype: Germline and junction disagree at one end, which may indicate a read error. CDR3 sequence (DNA): TGCGCCAGCAGTACAGGGTCGGGAGAGACCCAGTACTTC. Translation gives CASSTGSGETQYF. The chain is built from TRBV12-3 or TRBV12-4 and TRBJ2-5, with a tentative D call TRBD1 (6 bases). The CDR3 spans 13 residues.

The gene calls are TRBV3-1 and TRBJ2-7, with D unresolved. Germline-derived CDR1 and CDR2 are LGHDT and YNNKEL (reference sequence). The CDR3 covers 14 residues. Trimming stripped 0 bases from V and 0 bases from J, with 6 bases between. CDR3 coding DNA: TGTGCCAGCAGCCAAGATCCAGTCTCCTACGAGCAGTACTTC. It yields the protein CASSQDPVSYEQYF.

This chain joins TRBV4-1 and TRBJ2-1; TRBD2 agrees at 11 bases. The germline gives CDR1 MGHRA, CDR2 YSYEKL. CDR3 length equals 19 residues. V lost 3 bases, J lost 2 bases, and 12 bases stayed unmatched. The CDR3 region has the DNA TGCGCCAGCAGCCAGACGACTAGCGGGACAGTTGGGCCCTACAATGAGCAGTTCTTC. Its translation is CASSQTTSGTVGPYNEQFF.

Note on this clonotype: A much bigger clone sits one base away, suggesting this may be a read error. This chain links TRBV20-1 with TRBJ2-3; TRBD1 or TRBD2 may be the D gene (6 bases each). Germline values: CDR1 DFQATT, CDR2 SNEGSKA (reference sequence). V lost 3 bases to trimming and J lost 12 bases, with 16 bases between them. This CDR3 region has 12 residues. For the CDR3, the DNA is TGCAGTGCTAGGGGGAACAGGGACTTACAGTATTTT. It encodes CSARGNRDLQYF.

The chain recombines TRBV9 with TRBJ1-6, with D perhaps matching TRBD1 (5 bases). From germline, CDR1 is SGDLS and CDR2 YYNGEE. The V and J ends lost 0 bases and 11 bases respectively, with 15 bases between them. This CDR3 is 15 amino acids long. CDR3 sequence: CASSVAAGRFPPLHF. The CDR3 coding sequence is TGTGCCAGCAGCGTAGCGGCAGGGCGTTTTCCACCCCTCCACTTT.

This clonotype was recorded a few times. The gene calls are TRBV13 and TRBJ1-1, with a possible D match to TRBD1 (5 bases). The CDR3 is 15 amino acids. In germline, CDR1 is PRHDT, CDR2 FYEKMQ (reference sequence). V gave up 3 bases and J gave up 3 bases, with 14 bases separating them. The CDR3, as DNA: TGTGCCAGCAGCTTCGTCGATGGGGGTCACACTGAAGCTTTCTTT. Translated: CASSFVDGGHTEAFF. Filled out from reference TRBV13 and TRBJ1-1, the complete variable domain reads AAGVIQSPRHLIKEKRETATLKCYPIPRHDTVYWYQQGPGQDPQFLISFYEKMQSDKGSIPDRFSAQQFSDYHSELNMSSLELGDSALYFCASSFVDGGHTEAFFGQGTRLTVV.

This clonotype was observed a few times. The chain joins TRBV7-2 to TRBJ1-5, with D possibly being TRBD1 (6 bases). CDR1 and CDR2 from the germline V gene are SGHTA and FQGNSA. The CDR3 runs 15 residues. The V gene lost 1 base and the J gene lost 5 bases, with 12 bases spanning the gap. CDR3 sequence reads: CASSLVDSVHQPQHF. Written as DNA, the CDR3 is TGTGCCAGCAGCTTAGTGGACAGCGTCCATCAGCCCCAGCATTTT.

This clonotype was observed a few times. The rearrangement joins TRBV12-3 or TRBV12-4 to TRBJ2-7; possible D gene TRBD1, 5 bases. Trimming removed 6 bases from V and 5 bases from J, with 17 bases in between. This CDR3 spans 14 amino acids. The CDR3, as DNA: TGTGCCAGCAGGGCAGGGATAGGAGCCCACGAGCAGTACTTC. It specifies CASRAGIGAHEQYF.

Comments on this clonotype: One end of the junction does not line up with germline, which may come from a read error. The chain links TRBV30 to TRBJ1-5, with a possible D match to TRBD1 (5 bases). Germline V CDR1 and CDR2: GTSNPN, SVGIG (reference sequence). The CDR3 sequence is 14 residues long. CDR3 loop: CAWKEGQGNRPQHF. The CDR3 region has the DNA TGTGCCTGGAAAGAAGGGCAGGGAAATCGGCCCCAGCATTTT.